A single sample gave rise to the 17 T cell receptor beta chains below, sequenced in a study of cytomegalovirus exposure and HLA in healthy donors. Generated by immunoSEQ multiplex PCR, the TCRdb table keeps only in-frame clones and is missing some. The sample consists of some 100,000 clones, about 85% of them appearing once. Material for sequencing was PBMCs. All receptors come from a man aged 18 to 29 in good health and CMV-seropositive.

The V call is TRBV19, the J call TRBJ2-3; D perhaps matches TRBD2 (5 bases). The CDR3 totals 16 residues. Germline V gene sequence: CDR1 LNHDA, CDR2 SQIVND (reference sequence). Trimming stripped 5 bases from V and 6 bases from J, with 21 bases between. The CDR3 DNA follows: TGTGCCAGTAGTCCCGGGATCGGCGGGCCCGGGGATACGCAGTATTTT. Translated, it gives CASSPGIGGPGDTQYF.

The V and J genes are TRBV9 and TRBJ1-2, with a weak D call TRBD1 (5 bases). Trimming cost V 0 bases and J 2 bases, with 8 bases left between them. Germline values: CDR1 SGDLS, CDR2 YYNGEE. The length of the CDR3 is 14 residues. CDR3 nucleotide sequence: TGTGCCAGCAGCGTAGCTCAGGGAAACTATGGCTACACCTTC. It translates to CASSVAQGNYGYTF.

The chain couples TRBV6-1 to TRBJ1-5; D gene unclear. Germline CDR1 MNHNS, CDR2 SASEGT. This CDR3 is 13 amino acids long. Trimming took 8 bases from V and 7 from J, leaving 15 bases between them. In DNA, the CDR3 is TGTGCCAGCTCCAGTTTGTTTAACCAGCCCCAGCATTTT. Translated: CASSSLFNQPQHF.

The chain is built from TRBV2 and TRBJ1-4, with D unresolved. The CDR3 loop spans 11 amino acids. Germline V gives CDR1 SNHLY, CDR2 FYNNEI. Trimming took 7 bases from V and 5 from J, leaving 5 bases between them. DNA of the CDR3: TGTGCCAGCAAGGAGAATGAAAAACTGTTTTTT. Amino acid sequence: CASKENEKLFF.

This clone was observed a handful of times. This sequence joins TRBV29-1 and TRBJ1-1; D not certain. Trimming stripped 5 bases from V and 2 bases from J, with 9 bases between. CDR1 and CDR2 (germline): SQVTM, ANQGSEA. CDR3 size: 12 residues. CDR3: CSVRWTNTEAFF. The CDR3 region has the DNA TGCAGCGTTCGTTGGACTAACACTGAAGCTTTCTTT.

The genes are TRBV7-9 and TRBJ2-2; possibly TRBD1 for D (8 bases). This CDR3 region has 16 residues. Germline CDR1 reads SEHNR; CDR2 reads FQNEAQ (reference sequence). Deletions cut 4 bases from V and 5 bases from J, with 17 bases between. CDR3 sequence reads: CASSSATGEGTGELFF. The DNA of the CDR3 is TGTGCCAGCAGCTCTGCGACAGGGGAGGGGACCGGGGAGCTGTTTTTT.

This clone was detected a few times. This chain joins TRBV2 and TRBJ1-1, with 7 bases lining up with TRBD1. This CDR3 contains 13 residues. CDR1 is SNHLY, CDR2 FYNNEI, per germline. Losses at the gene ends were 8 bases for V and 1 base for J; bases not matched to a gene: 4. DNA for the CDR3: TGTGCCAGCGGACAGGAAAGGAACACTGAAGCTTTCTTT. Translating it yields CASGQERNTEAFF.

The chain couples TRBV6-4 to TRBJ1-1; 9 bases map to TRBD1. Trimming removed 5 bases from V and 4 bases from J; junction bases left unmatched: 5. Germline V gene lookup returns CDR1 MRHNA and CDR2 SNTAGT. The CDR3 sequence is 14 residues long. The CDR3 DNA reads as TGTGCCAGCAGTCCCGAACAGGGGGCCACTGAAGCTTTCTTT. Residues: CASSPEQGATEAFF.

The V and J genes are TRBV2 and TRBJ2-2, with D unresolved. V was shortened by 3 bases and J by 3 bases, with 8 bases between the two germline ends. The CDR3 is 14 amino acids. Looked up from germline, CDR1 is SNHLY and CDR2 is FYNNEI. The CDR3 sequence is CASSDLVYTGELFF. The CDR3 DNA reads TGTGCCAGCAGTGATCTAGTATACACCGGGGAGCTGTTTTTT.

V usage is TRBV5-1 and J usage is TRBJ2-1; no definite D call. This CDR3 is 15 amino acids long. Germline-derived CDR1 and CDR2 are SGHRS and YFSETQ. Trimming cost V 4 bases and J 4 bases, with 15 bases left between them. DNA for the CDR3: TGCGCCAGCAGCCCCTGGCAGGATAGTTACAATGAGCAGTTCTTC. Residues: CASSPWQDSYNEQFF. Together with reference TRBV5-1 and TRBJ2-1, the CDR3 gives the full variable domain: KAGVTQTPRYLIKTRGQQVTLSCSPISGHRSVSWYQQTPGQGLQFLFEYFSETQRNKGNFPGRFSGRQFSNSRSEMNVSTLELGDSALYLCASSPWQDSYNEQFFGPGTRLTVL.

The CDR3 loop is CASSSTPNPGDGYTF. DNA for the CDR3: TGTGCCAGCAGCTCCACTCCGAACCCAGGGGATGGCTACACCTTC. V and J are TRBV7-2 and TRBJ1-2; the D gene is possibly TRBD1 (6 bases). The CDR3 covers 15 residues. Germline CDR1 SGHTA, CDR2 FQGNSA. V was trimmed by 4 bases and J by 6 bases, leaving 18 bases between them.

V usage is TRBV19 and J usage is TRBJ1-1; D is possibly TRBD1 (6 bases). CDR3 length: 13 residues. Between the trimmed V and J ends, which lost 8 bases and 3 bases, there was a span of 13 bases. Per germline, CDR1 LNHDA and CDR2 SQIVND (reference sequence). Here the CDR3 reads CASQGYRDTEAFF. The DNA for the CDR3 is TGTGCCAGTCAGGGTTACAGGGACACTGAAGCTTTCTTT.

The V gene is TRBV27, the J gene TRBJ1-4; 9 bases map to TRBD1. V dropped 4 bases and J dropped 8; count of bases not matched to a gene: 14. The CDR3 loop spans 17 amino acids. Germline V gene data show CDR1 as MNHEY and CDR2 as SMNVEV (reference sequence). The CDR3 DNA follows: TGTGCCAGCAGTTCGCAGCCTCCAGGGACAGGGAGAGAAAAACTGTTTTTT. It yields the protein CASSSQPPGTGREKLFF.

The rearrangement uses TRBV7-6 and TRBJ2-2; D may be TRBD2 (5 bases). The CDR3 runs to 17 residues. V was clipped by 3 bases and J by 5 bases, with 19 bases between them. Germline V CDR1 and CDR2: SGHVS, FNYEAQ. CDR3 sequence: CASSLGSRSPGTGELFF. Here the CDR3 DNA reads TGTGCCAGCAGCTTGGGGTCGAGGTCTCCGGGGACCGGGGAGCTGTTTTTT.

This sequence joins TRBV4-1 and TRBJ2-1; 8 bases are a match to TRBD2. Trimming at V came to 4 bases and at J to 11 bases, leaving 7 bases not matched to a gene. CDR1 is MGHRA and CDR2 is YSYEKL in the germline V gene. The CDR3 runs 13 residues. The CDR3 nucleotides read TGCGCCAGCAGCCCAAGTAGCGGGGAAAAGCAGTTCTTC. It codes for CASSPSSGEKQFF.

Here the CDR3 reads CASSYTQGQGTYEQYF. CDR3 in DNA: TGTGCCAGCAGTTACACCCAGGGACAGGGAACCTACGAGCAGTACTTC. The gene calls are TRBV6-6 and TRBJ2-7, with TRBD1 matching over 9 bases. Looked up from germline, CDR1 is MNHNY and CDR2 is SVGAGI (reference sequence). This CDR3 is built from 16 residues. The junction had 7 bases not matched to a gene; V was cut back by 2 bases and J by 2 bases.

For the CDR3, the DNA is TGTGCCAGCAGCTTAGGGACAGGGGATAACCAGCCCCAGCATTTT. The encoded protein is CASSLGTGDNQPQHF. The chain recombines TRBV7-9 with TRBJ1-5, with 9 nucleotides matching TRBD1. The trim removed 1 base at V and 7 bases at J, leaving 5 bases unmatched. The germline CDR1 and CDR2 sequences are SEHNR and FQNEAQ (reference sequence). The CDR3 extends over 15 amino acids.